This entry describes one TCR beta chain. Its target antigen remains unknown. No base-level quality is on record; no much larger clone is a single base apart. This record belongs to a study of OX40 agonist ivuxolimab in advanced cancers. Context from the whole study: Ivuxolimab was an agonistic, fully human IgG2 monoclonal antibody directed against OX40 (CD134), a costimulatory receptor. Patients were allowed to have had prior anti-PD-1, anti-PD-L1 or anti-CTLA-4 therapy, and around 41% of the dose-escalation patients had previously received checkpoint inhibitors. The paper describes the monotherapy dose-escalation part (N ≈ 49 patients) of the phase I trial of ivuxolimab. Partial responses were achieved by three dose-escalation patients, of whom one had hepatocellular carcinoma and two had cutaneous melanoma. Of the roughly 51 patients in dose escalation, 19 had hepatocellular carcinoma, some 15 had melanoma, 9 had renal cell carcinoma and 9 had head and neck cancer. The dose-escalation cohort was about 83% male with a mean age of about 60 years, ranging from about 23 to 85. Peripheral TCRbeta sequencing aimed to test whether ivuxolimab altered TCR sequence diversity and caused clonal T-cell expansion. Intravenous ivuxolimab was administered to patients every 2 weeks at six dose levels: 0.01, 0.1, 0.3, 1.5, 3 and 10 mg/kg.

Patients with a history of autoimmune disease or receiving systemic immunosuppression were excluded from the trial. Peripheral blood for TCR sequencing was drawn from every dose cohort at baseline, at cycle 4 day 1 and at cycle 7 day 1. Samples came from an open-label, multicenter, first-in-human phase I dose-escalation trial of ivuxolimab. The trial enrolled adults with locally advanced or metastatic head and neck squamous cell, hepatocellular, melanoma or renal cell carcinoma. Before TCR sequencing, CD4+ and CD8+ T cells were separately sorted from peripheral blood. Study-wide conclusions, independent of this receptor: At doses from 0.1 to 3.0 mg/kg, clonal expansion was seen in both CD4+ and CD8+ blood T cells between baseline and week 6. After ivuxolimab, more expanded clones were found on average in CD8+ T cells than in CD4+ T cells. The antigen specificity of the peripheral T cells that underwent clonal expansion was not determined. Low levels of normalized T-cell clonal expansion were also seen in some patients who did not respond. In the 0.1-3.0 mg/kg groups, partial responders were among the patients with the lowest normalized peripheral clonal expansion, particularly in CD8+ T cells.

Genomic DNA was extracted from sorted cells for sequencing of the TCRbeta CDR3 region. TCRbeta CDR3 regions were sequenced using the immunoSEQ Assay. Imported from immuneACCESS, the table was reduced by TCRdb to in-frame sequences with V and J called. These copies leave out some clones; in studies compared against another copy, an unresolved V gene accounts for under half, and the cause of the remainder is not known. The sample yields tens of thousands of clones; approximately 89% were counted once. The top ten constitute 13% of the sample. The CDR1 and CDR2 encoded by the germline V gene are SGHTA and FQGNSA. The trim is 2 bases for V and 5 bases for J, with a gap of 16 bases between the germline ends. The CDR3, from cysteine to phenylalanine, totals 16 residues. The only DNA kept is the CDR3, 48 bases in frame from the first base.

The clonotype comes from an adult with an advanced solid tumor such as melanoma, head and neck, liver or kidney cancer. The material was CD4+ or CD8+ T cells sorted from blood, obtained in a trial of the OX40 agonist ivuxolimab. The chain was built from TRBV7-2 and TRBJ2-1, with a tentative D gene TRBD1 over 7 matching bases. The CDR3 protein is CASSLTGGTENNEQFF. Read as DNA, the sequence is TGTGCCAGCAGCTTAACAGGAGGGACAGAAAACAATGAGCAGTTCTTC. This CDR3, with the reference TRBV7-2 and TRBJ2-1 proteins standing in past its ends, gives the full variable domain GAGVSQSPSNKVTEKGKDVELRCDPISGHTALYWYRQSLGQGLEFLIYFQGNSAPDKSGLPSDRFSAERTGGSVSTLTIQRTQQEDSAVYLCASSLTGGTENNEQFFGPGTRLTVL.